This TCR beta chain was sequenced for a study of T cell repertoires in cytomegalovirus infection. Study observations and caveats: Within the response measured ex vivo, HLA-C-restricted CMV-specific TCR beta clonotypes were dominant.

This CDR3 has 14 amino acids. Per germline, CDR1 LNHDA and CDR2 SQIVND (reference sequence). TCRdb passed the reads through MiXCR, listing each CDR3 protein once. Among about 490,000 distinct CDR3 sequences listed, over 9% were seen once. Notes on this clonotype: The antigen is not known. A read error is possible here, since a much larger clone lies one base away.

The chain is built from TRBV19 and TRBJ1-1; D is possibly TRBD1 (5 bases). The sequenced sample was PBMCs. The TCR was taken from a human donor in good health (CMV status not recorded). Some clones in this sample may be carry-over from other donors' samples. The CDR3 nucleotides are TGTGCCAGTATCCGATCAGGGCTGAACACTGAAACTTTCTTT. Its translation: CASIRSGLNTETFF. The whole variable domain, remainder taken from reference TRBV19 and TRBJ1-1, is DGGITQSPKYLFRKEGQNVTLSCEQNLNHDAMYWYRQDPGQGLRLIYYSQIVNDFQKGDIAEGYSVSREKKESFPLTVTSAQKNPTAFYLCASIRSGLNTETFFGQGTRLTVV.